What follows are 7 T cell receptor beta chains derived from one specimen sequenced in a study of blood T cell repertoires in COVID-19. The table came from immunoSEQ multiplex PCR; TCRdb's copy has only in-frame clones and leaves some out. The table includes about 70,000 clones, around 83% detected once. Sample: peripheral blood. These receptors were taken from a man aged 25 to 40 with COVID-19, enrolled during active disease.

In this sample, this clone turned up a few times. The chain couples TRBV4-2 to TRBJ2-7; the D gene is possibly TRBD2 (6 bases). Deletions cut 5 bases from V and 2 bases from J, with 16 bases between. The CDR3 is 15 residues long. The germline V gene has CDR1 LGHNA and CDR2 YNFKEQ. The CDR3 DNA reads TGTGCCAGCAGCTCTTCAGGAGGGGCAACCTACGAGCAGTACTTC. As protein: CASSSSGGATYEQYF.

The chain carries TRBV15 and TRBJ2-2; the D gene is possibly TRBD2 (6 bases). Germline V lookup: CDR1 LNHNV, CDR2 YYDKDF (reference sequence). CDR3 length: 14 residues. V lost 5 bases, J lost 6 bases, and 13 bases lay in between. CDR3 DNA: TGTGCCACCAGCGCCCTCCGGGACTCCGGGGAGCTGTTTTTT. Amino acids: CATSALRDSGELFF.

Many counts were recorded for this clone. In DNA, the CDR3 is TGCAGCGGGACGGACCACGTAGGAGGGACCCAGTACTTC. Translation gives CSGTDHVGGTQYF. The chain links TRBV29-1 to TRBJ2-5, with D tentatively TRBD2 (5 bases). Germline V gives CDR1 SQVTM, CDR2 ANQGSEA. V was cut by 7 bases and J by 7 bases, with 19 bases left in between. The CDR3 consists of 13 residues.

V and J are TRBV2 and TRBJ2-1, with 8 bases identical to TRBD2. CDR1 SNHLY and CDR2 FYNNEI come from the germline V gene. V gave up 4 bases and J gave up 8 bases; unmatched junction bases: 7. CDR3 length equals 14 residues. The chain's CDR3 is CASSVQREIHEQFF. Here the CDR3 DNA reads TGTGCCAGCAGTGTCCAGCGGGAGATACATGAGCAGTTCTTC.

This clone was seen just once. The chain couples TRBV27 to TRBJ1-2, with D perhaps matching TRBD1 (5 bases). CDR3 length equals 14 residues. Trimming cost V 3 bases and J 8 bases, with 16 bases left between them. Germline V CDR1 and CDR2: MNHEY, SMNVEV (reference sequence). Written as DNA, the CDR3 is TGTGCCAGCAGTTTCCTCGGGGGAAACGTCGGCTACACCTTC. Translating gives CASSFLGGNVGYTF.

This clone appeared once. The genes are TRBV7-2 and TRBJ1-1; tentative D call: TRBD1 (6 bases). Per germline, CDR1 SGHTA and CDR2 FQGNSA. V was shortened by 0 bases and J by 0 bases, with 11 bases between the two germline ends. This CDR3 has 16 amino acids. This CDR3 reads CASSLAYGQLNTEAFF. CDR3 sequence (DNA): TGTGCCAGCAGCTTAGCGTACGGACAGTTGAACACTGAAGCTTTCTTT.

CDR3 DNA: TGTGCCAGCAGTCCGATACAGGGGGCGTCTGAAGCTTTCTTT. Its translation is CASSPIQGASEAFF. This chain links TRBV6-5 with TRBJ1-1, with 9 nucleotides matching TRBD1. Germline loops: CDR1 MNHEY, CDR2 SVGAGI. This CDR3 spans 14 amino acids. J lost 6 bases, V lost 5 bases, and 7 bases had no gene match.